These 22 T cell receptor beta chains came from one sample sequenced in a study of CXCR3-negative and CXCR3-positive naive CD8 T cells. Findings of the study overall: CXCR3-positive naive cells carried more hydrophobic TRB CDR3s than CXCR3-negative naive cells did.

Which antigens these TCRs recognize remains unknown. The authors prepared UMI-labeled TRB cDNA libraries by 5' RACE. After re-calling the 5' RACE reads, TCRdb lists one entry per CDR3 protein, DNA absent. The repertoire table contains 150,000 to 180,000 distinct CDR3 sequences. The sample was naive CXCR3+ CD8+ T cells from blood. Subset given: CD45RO-CCR7+CD27+CD95- naive CD8+ T cells expressing CXCR3 (TNR3+). The receptor set was obtained from a human donor in good health. Some clones in this sample may be carry-over from other donors' samples.

The rearrangement uses TRBV7-7 and TRBJ2-1; TCRdb gives TRBD1 as the D gene, but with no DNA this cannot be confirmed. Germline loops: CDR1 SSHAT, CDR2 FNYEAQ (reference sequence). This CDR3 contains 14 residues. The CDR3: CASSLVGTVHEQFF.

This rearrangement joins TRBV7-3 to TRBJ2-7; checking the TCRdb D call of TRBD1 is not possible without DNA. Germline assignment: CDR1 SGHTA and CDR2 FQGTGA. The CDR3 runs to 15 residues. CDR3 region: CASSLRPGQELRKYF.

The chain has TRBV19 and TRBJ1-2. This CDR3 contains 13 residues. Germline CDR1 is LNHDA and CDR2 is SQIVND (reference sequence). The CDR3 here is CASSIRTIYGYTF.

The rearrangement uses TRBV13 and TRBJ2-5; TCRdb gives TRBD2 as the D gene, but with no DNA this cannot be confirmed. This CDR3 is built from 12 residues. CDR1 and CDR2 from the germline V gene are PRHDT and FYEKMQ (reference sequence). The CDR3 here is CASSSRRETQYF.

The chain recombines TRBV4-2 with TRBJ1-1. The CDR3 consists of 16 residues. From germline, CDR1 is LGHNA and CDR2 YNFKEQ. CDR3 sequence reads: CASSQERAGLNTEAFF.

The chain has TRBV4-1 and TRBJ2-3. The CDR3 contains 13 residues. Germline lookup yields CDR1 MGHRA and CDR2 YSYEKL. CDR3: CASSQWSTDTQYF.

The V call is TRBV28, the J call TRBJ2-7; with no DNA, the TCRdb D assignment of TRBD1 cannot be verified. CDR3 length: 17 residues. Germline V gene lookup returns CDR1 MDHEN and CDR2 SYDVKM. The CDR3 region is CASSFSLGALQNYEQYF.

This chain links TRBV19 with TRBJ1-2. Germline CDR1 reads LNHDA; CDR2 reads SQIVND (reference sequence). The length of the CDR3 is 14 residues. CDR3 protein: CASSTEEKEYGYTF.

This chain links TRBV6-6 with TRBJ2-7. CDR3 length: 13 residues. The germline V gene has CDR1 MNHNY and CDR2 SVGAGI (reference sequence). CDR3 residues: CASSYSTLYEQYF.

This rearrangement joins TRBV2 to TRBJ2-7. This CDR3 comprises 13 residues. Germline-derived CDR1 and CDR2 are SNHLY and FYNNEI. The CDR3 region is CASKALGPYEQYF.

The rearrangement joins TRBV7-6 to TRBJ2-1; TCRdb returns TRBD2, unconfirmable since there is no DNA. Germline V gives CDR1 SGHVS, CDR2 FNYEAQ. This CDR3 is 18 amino acids long. The CDR3 loop reads CASSLVLTSGVTYNEQFF. The whole variable domain, filled in from reference TRBV7-6 and TRBJ2-1, reads GAGVSQSPRYKVTKRGQDVALRCDPISGHVSLYWYRQALGQGPEFLTYFNYEAQQDKSGLPNDRFSAERPEGSISTLTIQRTEQRDSAMYRCASSLVLTSGVTYNEQFFGPGTRLTVL.

CDR3: CASSETLLRQGSYSNQPQHF. This chain connects TRBV21-1 to TRBJ1-5; the TCRdb D gene call, TRBD1, has no DNA to confirm it. TRBV21-1 is an annotated pseudogene. The CDR3 runs to 20 residues.

The V call is TRBV7-9, the J call TRBJ1-2; TCRdb designates TRBD1, a call that cannot be tested without DNA. Germline assignment: CDR1 SEHNR and CDR2 FQNEAQ (reference sequence). The length of the CDR3 is 16 residues. CDR3 loop: CASSLAGQGLNYGYTF.

The chain uses TRBV5-1 and TRBJ2-3. Germline V gives CDR1 SGHRS, CDR2 YFSETQ. The CDR3 length is 14 residues. This chain's CDR3 is CASSLERIADTQYF.

The chain links TRBV29-1 to TRBJ2-3. Germline-derived CDR1 and CDR2 are SQVTM and ANQGSEA. This CDR3 has 13 amino acids. CDR3: CSVSLQNTDTQYF.

The chain carries TRBV20-1 and TRBJ2-1; TCRdb picks TRBD1, but there is no DNA to check that call. In germline, CDR1 is DFQATT, CDR2 SNEGSKA (reference sequence). This CDR3 is 14 amino acids long. CDR3: CSAEDRDRYNEQFF.

The chain carries TRBV29-1 and TRBJ2-7. The germline V gene has CDR1 SQVTM and CDR2 ANQGSEA. This CDR3 comprises 13 residues. The CDR3 protein is CSVEDNRSYEQYF.

The chain uses TRBV6-5 and TRBJ2-1; the D gene TCRdb calls, TRBD2, cannot be checked with no DNA. Germline loops: CDR1 MNHEY, CDR2 SVGAGI. There are 21 residues in the CDR3. The CDR3 sequence is CASSYSVASGRNGDPIHEQFF.

The gene calls are TRBV4-1 and TRBJ2-7. The germline V gene has CDR1 MGHRA and CDR2 YSYEKL. CDR3 length equals 16 residues. The CDR3 loop is CASSQVWGRNSYEQYF.

This chain joins TRBV4-3 and TRBJ1-5; TCRdb's D call, TRBD1, is unchecked because there is no DNA. CDR1 LGHNA and CDR2 YSLEER come from the germline V gene. This CDR3 is built from 14 residues. CDR3: CASSLHRGNQPQHF.

This rearrangement joins TRBV15 to TRBJ2-1; the D gene TCRdb calls, TRBD1, cannot be checked with no DNA. The CDR3 contains 16 residues. Germline CDR1 reads LNHNV; CDR2 reads YYDKDF (reference sequence). CDR3 sequence reads: CATSRAGRTSYNEQFF.

The chain is built from TRBV27 and TRBJ1-2. Germline V gives CDR1 MNHEY, CDR2 SMNVEV (reference sequence). The CDR3 consists of 14 residues. The CDR3 sequence is CASSPSGGGYGYTF.